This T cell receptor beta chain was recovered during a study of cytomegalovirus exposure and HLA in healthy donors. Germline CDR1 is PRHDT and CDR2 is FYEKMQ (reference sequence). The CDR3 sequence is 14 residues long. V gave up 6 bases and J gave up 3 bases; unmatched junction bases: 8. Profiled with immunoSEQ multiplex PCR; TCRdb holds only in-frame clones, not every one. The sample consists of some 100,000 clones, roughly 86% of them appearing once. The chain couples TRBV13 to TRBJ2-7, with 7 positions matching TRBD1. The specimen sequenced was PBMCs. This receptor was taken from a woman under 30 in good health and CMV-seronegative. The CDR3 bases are TGTGCCAGCAGTAGACAGGGTTCGGACTACGAGCAGTACTTC. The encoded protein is CASSRQGSDYEQYF.